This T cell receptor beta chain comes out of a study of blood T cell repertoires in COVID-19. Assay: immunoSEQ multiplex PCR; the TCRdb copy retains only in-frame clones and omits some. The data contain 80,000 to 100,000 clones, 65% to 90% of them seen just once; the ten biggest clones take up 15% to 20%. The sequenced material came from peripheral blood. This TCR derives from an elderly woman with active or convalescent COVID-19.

In DNA, the CDR3 is TGTGCCAGCAGCTTGGCTAGCGCCAACACCGGGGAGCTGTTTTTT. Translating gives CASSLASANTGELFF. The chain carries TRBV7-9 and TRBJ2-2; tentatively, D is TRBD2 (6 bases). The V end was cut by 3 bases, the J end by 2 bases, with 10 bases between. CDR1 is SEHNR and CDR2 is FQNEAQ in the germline V gene (reference sequence). CDR3 length: 15 residues.